These 21 T cell receptor beta chains share one sample of origin, sequenced in a study of CD8+CD57+ T cells in acquired aplastic anemia. Both TCR beta VDJ combination and CDR3 sequence profiling were carried out. Genomic DNA was the template for this profiling. MiXCR, run by TCRdb on the reads, gives a single entry per CDR3 protein. The profile covers under 200,000 distinct CDR3 sequences, with approximately 40% appearing a single time and about 1.1% taken by the ten largest. The sample consisted of sorted CD4+, CD8+, or CD8+CD57+ T cells (not recorded which) from PBMCs. The receptors come from a human donor in good health.

There are many counts of this clonotype. The rearrangement links TRBV24-1 to TRBJ2-2, with 9 bases matching TRBD1. The V segment lost 7 bases and the J segment 1 base; nucleotides outside the gene matches: 3. This CDR3 region has 15 residues. The germline CDR1 and CDR2 sequences are KGHDR and SFDVKD. The CDR3 is CATRAGQGNTGELFF. The CDR3 DNA sequence: TGTGCCACCAGGGCGGGACAGGGGAACACCGGGGAGCTGTTTTTT.

The chain combines TRBV14 with TRBJ2-7; no clear D gene. V dropped 0 bases and J dropped 0 bases, with 9 bases sitting between them. The CDR3 has 15 residues. CDR1 SGHDN and CDR2 FVKESK come from the germline V gene. The CDR3: CASSQDHPNSYEQYF. In nucleotides, the CDR3 is TGTGCCAGCAGCCAAGACCATCCAAACTCCTACGAGCAGTACTTC.

This clonotype was found many times. The chain couples TRBV9 to TRBJ1-4, with 9 nucleotides matching TRBD1. This CDR3 has 14 residues. From germline, CDR1 is SGDLS and CDR2 YYNGEE. J was trimmed by 7 bases and V by 6 bases; bases with no gene match: 7. Here the CDR3 reads CASTRTGEGEKLFF. The DNA of the CDR3 is TGTGCCAGCACCCGGACAGGGGAAGGTGAAAAACTGTTTTTT.

This clonotype was counted once. This chain joins TRBV10-3 and TRBJ2-7; tentatively, D is TRBD1 (5 bases). Germline V gives CDR1 ENHRY, CDR2 SYGVKD. The V gene lost 4 bases and the J gene lost 3 bases, with 13 bases spanning the gap. The CDR3 covers 14 residues. In DNA, the CDR3 is TGTGCCATCAGTGCTACAGGCTTACACTACGAGCAGTACTTC. This sequence encodes CAISATGLHYEQYF.

This clonotype was seen at least ten times. The chain uses TRBV20-1 and TRBJ2-2; D is possibly TRBD2 (6 bases). CDR1 is DFQATT and CDR2 is SNEGSKA in the germline V gene (reference sequence). The V end lost 3 bases, the J end lost 1 base, and 6 bases lay between the germline ends. CDR3 length: 13 residues. In DNA, the CDR3 is TGCAGTGCTAGCGGGGGGAACACCGGGGAGCTGTTTTTT. It is translated as CSASGGNTGELFF.

The rearrangement joins TRBV5-5 to TRBJ1-3; unclear D gene. The CDR3 extends over 15 amino acids. V was clipped by 0 bases and J by 0 bases, with 7 bases between them. The germline CDR1 and CDR2 sequences are SGHKS and YYEKEE (reference sequence). CDR3 in DNA: TGTGCCAGCAGCTTGGAGCTACTCTCTGGAAACACCATATATTTT. Encoded protein: CASSLELLSGNTIYF.

This clonotype was seen many times. The chain has TRBV5-6 and TRBJ2-3, with 12 positions matching TRBD2. This CDR3 has 17 amino acids. J was trimmed by 0 bases and V by 2 bases; bases with no gene match: 4. The germline CDR1 and CDR2 sequences are SGHDT and YYEEEE. The CDR3 spells CASSFGLAGSSTDTQYF. The CDR3 nucleotides read TGTGCCAGCAGCTTTGGACTAGCGGGGAGTAGCACAGATACGCAGTATTTT.

The chain carries TRBV14 and TRBJ2-7; the D is unclear. Germline V gene sequence: CDR1 SGHDN, CDR2 FVKESK. The V and J ends lost 1 base and 3 bases respectively, with 10 bases between them. The CDR3 has 14 residues. CDR3 protein: CASSQGEALYEQYF. Here the CDR3 DNA reads TGTGCCAGCAGCCAAGGCGAAGCCCTCTACGAGCAGTACTTC.

The J gene is TRBJ1-1, the V gene TRBV19; D not resolved. V lost 4 bases and J 1 base, leaving 7 bases between the germline ends. Germline CDR1 LNHDA, CDR2 SQIVND (reference sequence). The CDR3 has 13 amino acids. The CDR3, as DNA: TGTGCCAGTAGTACCGTCCCGAACACTGAAGCTTTCTTT. This translates into CASSTVPNTEAFF.

This clonotype was counted ten times or more. The chain joins TRBV2 to TRBJ2-1; 8 bases line up with TRBD2. This CDR3 spans 14 amino acids. Per the germline V gene, CDR1 is SNHLY and CDR2 is FYNNEI. J was trimmed by 2 bases and V by 7 bases; bases with no gene match: 4. CDR3 in DNA: TGTGCCAGCATTCCGGGACTAGCCTACAATGAGCAGTTCTTC. This encodes CASIPGLAYNEQFF.

As concerns this clonotype: The junction does not match germline at one end; this may be a read error. This chain joins TRBV5-6 and TRBJ1-4; possibly TRBD1 for D (5 bases). This CDR3 spans 15 amino acids. Germline V gene lookup returns CDR1 SGHDT and CDR2 YYEEEE. The CDR3 loop is CASSFFGATNEKLLF. CDR3 in DNA: TGTGCCAGCAGCTTCTTCGGGGCAACTAATGAAAAACTGCTTTTT.

This clonotype was detected only a few times. V and J are TRBV9 and TRBJ2-4; 7 nucleotides match TRBD2. With 0 bases clipped from V and 8 bases from J, the junction kept 11 bases outside the gene matches. The CDR3 extends over 16 amino acids. CDR1 is SGDLS and CDR2 is YYNGEE in the germline V gene. The CDR3 spells CASSVGNTGGGDIQYF. In DNA, the CDR3 is TGTGCCAGCAGCGTAGGGAACACGGGGGGAGGGGACATTCAGTACTTC.

This clonotype was counted once. J is TRBJ2-2 and V is TRBV4-1; D is ambiguous. Germline CDR1 reads MGHRA; CDR2 reads YSYEKL. V was pared by 1 base and J by 1 base, with 7 bases between. The CDR3 runs to 15 residues. Here the CDR3 DNA reads TGCGCCAGCAGCCAAGTCCGCCTGAACACCGGGGAGCTGTTTTTT. This codes for CASSQVRLNTGELFF.

Worth noting for this clonotype: A read error may explain this, as a much larger clone is one base away. J is TRBJ2-3 and V is TRBV4-1, with 8 bases lining up with TRBD1. CDR3 size: 15 residues. The germline gives CDR1 MGHRA, CDR2 YSYEKL. The CDR3 DNA sequence: TGCGCCAGCAGCCACCACGGACAGGGCACAGGTACGCAGTATTTT. It yields the protein CASSHHGQGTGTQYF.

The chain uses TRBV7-9 and TRBJ2-7, with a tentative D call TRBD1 (6 bases). Germline V CDR1 and CDR2: SEHNR, FQNEAQ (reference sequence). The CDR3 is made up of 15 amino acids. Trimming took 5 bases from V and 3 from J, leaving 17 bases between them. CDR3 in DNA: TGTGCCAGCAGCCCCGGACAGAGGAATCGCTACGAGCAGTACTTC. As protein: CASSPGQRNRYEQYF.

This clonotype showed up many times. This chain connects TRBV11-2 to TRBJ1-6; the D gene is possibly TRBD1 (5 bases). CDR1 SGHAT and CDR2 FQNNGV come from the germline V gene. V lost 0 bases and J 11 bases, leaving 8 bases between the germline ends. This CDR3 is 13 amino acids long. This CDR3 is CASSLERGTPLHF. The CDR3 DNA reads as TGTGCCAGCAGCTTAGAGCGGGGGACACCCCTCCACTTT.

This clonotype was seen many times. V gene TRBV29-1 combines with J gene TRBJ2-7, with 10 bases matching TRBD2. The CDR3 runs 13 residues. Germline V CDR1 and CDR2: SQVTM, ANQGSEA. J was trimmed by 4 bases and V by 4 bases; bases with no gene match: 4. CDR3 in DNA: TGCAGCGTTGTAGCTAGCGGGAGTTACGAGCAGTACTTC. Protein product: CSVVASGSYEQYF.

The chain recombines TRBV24-1 with TRBJ2-1, with unresolved D. Trimming took 2 bases from V and 6 from J, leaving 7 bases between them. The CDR3 contains 13 residues. The germline V gene encodes CDR1 KGHDR and CDR2 SFDVKD. The CDR3 DNA is TGTGCCACCAGTGATTGGACCCGCAATGAGCAGTTCTTC. Its translation is CATSDWTRNEQFF.

With respect to this clonotype: A much larger clone is a single base away; this may be a read error. DNA for the CDR3: TGTGCCAGCAGTGACTGGCTTAATGAAAAACTGTTTTTT. Amino acids: CASSDWLNEKLFF. This sequence joins TRBV6-4 and TRBJ1-4; D call uncertain. V was trimmed by 1 base and J by 4 bases, leaving 4 bases between them. The germline V gene has CDR1 MRHNA and CDR2 SNTAGT. The CDR3 has 13 amino acids.

This clonotype came up a few times. The chain uses TRBV6-5 and TRBJ2-3; a possible D gene is TRBD2 (6 bases). The V end was cut by 3 bases, the J end by 6 bases, with 16 bases between. The CDR3 spans 15 residues. The germline V gene has CDR1 MNHEY and CDR2 SVGAGI. CDR3 amino acids: CASSYGGTGRDTQYF. The CDR3 DNA sequence: TGTGCCAGCAGTTATGGGGGGACTGGGCGTGATACGCAGTATTTT.

This clonotype was seen ten or more times. The gene calls are TRBV29-1 and TRBJ2-7; 7 bases map to TRBD1. From germline, CDR1 is SQVTM and CDR2 ANQGSEA. CDR3 length equals 13 residues. J gave up 5 bases and V 8 bases, and 12 bases lay outside the gene matches. The CDR3, as DNA: TGCAGCACCGAATCGGACAGGTCGAACGAGCAGTACTTC. Amino acid sequence: CSTESDRSNEQYF.